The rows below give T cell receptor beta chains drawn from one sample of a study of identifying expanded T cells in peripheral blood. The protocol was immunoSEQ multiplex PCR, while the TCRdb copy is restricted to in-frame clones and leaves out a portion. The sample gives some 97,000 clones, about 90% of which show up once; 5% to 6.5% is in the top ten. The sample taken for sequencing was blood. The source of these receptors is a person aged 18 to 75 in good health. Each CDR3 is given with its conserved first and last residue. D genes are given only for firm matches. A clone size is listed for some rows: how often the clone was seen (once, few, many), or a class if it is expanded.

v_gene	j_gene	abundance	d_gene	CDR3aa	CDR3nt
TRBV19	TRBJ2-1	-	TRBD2	CASSRDYRKYNEQFF	TGTGCCAGTAGCCGGGACTACAGGAAGTACAATGAGCAGTTCTTC
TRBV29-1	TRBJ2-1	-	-	CSARREINLNNEQFF	TGCAGCGCCCGCCGGGAAATCAACCTAAACAATGAGCAGTTCTTC
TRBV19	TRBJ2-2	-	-	CASLKGSGTGELFF	TGTGCCAGTCTTAAGGGCTCGGGGACCGGGGAGCTGTTTTTT
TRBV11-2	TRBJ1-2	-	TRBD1	CASSLETGGRYGYTF	TGTGCCAGCAGCTTAGAAACAGGGGGCAGATATGGCTACACCTTC
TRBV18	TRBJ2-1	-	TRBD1	CASSSLGTGGSYNEQFF	TGTGCCAGCTCAAGCTTAGGGACAGGGGGCTCCTACAATGAGCAGTTCTTC
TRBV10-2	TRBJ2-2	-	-	CASRSGANTGELFF	TGCGCCAGCAGATCGGGGGCGAACACCGGGGAGCTGTTTTTT
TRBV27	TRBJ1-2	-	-	CASRELGGGYGYTF	TGTGCCAGCAGGGAACTAGGGGGTGGCTATGGCTACACCTTC
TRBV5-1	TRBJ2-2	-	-	CASRLLVGGPTGELFF	TGCGCCAGCAGGTTGTTAGTAGGGGGGCCCACCGGGGAGCTGTTTTTT
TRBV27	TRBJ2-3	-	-	CASSLLGATDTQYF	TGTGCCAGCAGTTTATTGGGAGCCACAGATACGCAGTATTTT
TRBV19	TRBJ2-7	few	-	CASSDDRIYEQYF	TGTGCCAGTAGTGACGACAGGATCTACGAGCAGTACTTC
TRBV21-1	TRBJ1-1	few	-	CASSKALRGSNTEAFF	TGTGCCAGCAGCAAAGCGCTCAGGGGCTCGAACACTGAAGCTTTCTTT
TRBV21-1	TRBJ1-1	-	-	CASSKGAGGEAFF	TGTGCCAGCAGCAAAGGGGCCGGGGGCGAAGCTTTCTTT
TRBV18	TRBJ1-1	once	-	CASSPTQGHTEAFF	TGTGCCAGCTCACCGACACAGGGCCACACTGAAGCTTTCTTT
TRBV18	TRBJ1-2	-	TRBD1	CASSLTGGSNYGYTF	TGTGCCAGCTCACTTACAGGGGGCTCTAACTATGGCTACACCTTC
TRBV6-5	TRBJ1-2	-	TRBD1	CASGKGAGYYGYTF	TGTGCCAGCGGAAAGGGGGCTGGGTACTATGGCTACACCTTC
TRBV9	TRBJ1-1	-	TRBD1	CASSVEQGAGTEAFF	TGTGCCAGCAGCGTAGAACAGGGGGCCGGTACTGAAGCTTTCTTT
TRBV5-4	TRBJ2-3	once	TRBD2	CASSRGLAGEASAQYF	TGTGCCAGCAGTCGCGGACTAGCGGGAGAAGCGAGCGCGCAGTATTTT
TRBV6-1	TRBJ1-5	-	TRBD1	CASSENLADRSQPQHF	TGTGCCAGCAGTGAAAATCTGGCGGACAGGAGTCAGCCCCAGCATTTT
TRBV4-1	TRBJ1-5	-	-	CASSQDLRGSNQPQHF	TGCGCCAGCAGCCAAGACCTCCGCGGTAGCAATCAGCCCCAGCATTTT
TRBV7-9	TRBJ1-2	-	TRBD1	CASSLTGTGGGYTF	TGTGCCAGCAGTCTAACCGGGACAGGGGGTGGCTACACCTTC
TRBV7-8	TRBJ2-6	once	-	CASRLQEFRGSGANVLTF	TGTGCCAGCAGATTACAGGAGTTTAGAGGCTCTGGGGCCAACGTCCTGACTTTC
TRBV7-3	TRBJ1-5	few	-	CASSTSSNQPQHF	TGTGCCAGCAGCACGAGTAGCAATCAGCCCCAGCATTTT
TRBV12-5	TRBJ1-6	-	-	CASGLTPPPGEEASPLHF	TGTGCTAGTGGTTTGACCCCCCCTCCAGGGGAGGAGGCCTCACCCCTCCACTTT
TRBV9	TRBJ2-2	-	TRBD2	CASSVETRGGSQVPGELFF	TGTGCCAGCAGCGTAGAAACCCGGGGGGGATCCCAAGTCCCCGGGGAGCTGTTTTTT
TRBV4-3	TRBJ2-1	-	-	CASSQDRWNEQFF	TGCGCCAGCAGCCAAGATCGCTGGAATGAGCAGTTCTTC
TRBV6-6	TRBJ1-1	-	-	CASSGRGDRTEAFF	TGTGCCAGCAGTGGGAGGGGGGATCGAACTGAAGCTTTCTTT
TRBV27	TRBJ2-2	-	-	CASSPWTTTGELFF	TGTGCCAGCAGCCCATGGACCACAACCGGGGAGCTGTTTTTT
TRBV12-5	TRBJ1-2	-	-	CASGFIRDYTF	TGTGCTAGTGGTTTCATCAGGGATTACACCTTC
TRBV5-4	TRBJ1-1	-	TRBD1	CASSSPGQGKTEAFF	TGTGCCAGCAGCTCACCAGGACAGGGGAAGACTGAAGCTTTCTTT
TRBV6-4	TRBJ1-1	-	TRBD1	CASSVWSDRGTEAFF	TGTGCCAGCAGTGTGTGGAGTGACAGGGGCACTGAAGCTTTCTTT
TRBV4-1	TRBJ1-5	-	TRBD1	CASSQRTGGGQPQHF	TGCGCCAGCAGCCAGCGGACAGGGGGCGGCCAGCCCCAGCATTTT
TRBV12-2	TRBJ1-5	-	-	CASRLILGENQPQHF	TGTGCAAGTCGCTTAATATTGGGGGAGAATCAGCCCCAGCATTTT
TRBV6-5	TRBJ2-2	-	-	CASSPWDNTGELFF	TGTGCCAGCAGTCCCTGGGATAACACCGGGGAGCTGTTTTTT
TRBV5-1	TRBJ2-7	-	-	CASSAQGNQVFHF	TGCGCCAGCAGCGCTCAGGGTAATCAAGTCTTTCACTTC
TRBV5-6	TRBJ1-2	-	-	CASSWMDGYTF	TGTGCCAGCAGCTGGATGGATGGCTACACCTTC
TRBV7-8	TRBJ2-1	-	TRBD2	CASSRPLREDPYNEQFF	TGTGCCAGCAGCCGCCCGTTGCGGGAGGACCCATACAATGAGCAGTTCTTC
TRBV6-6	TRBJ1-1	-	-	CASTSLVRNEAFF	TGTGCCAGCACTTCCCTCGTACGCAATGAAGCTTTCTTT